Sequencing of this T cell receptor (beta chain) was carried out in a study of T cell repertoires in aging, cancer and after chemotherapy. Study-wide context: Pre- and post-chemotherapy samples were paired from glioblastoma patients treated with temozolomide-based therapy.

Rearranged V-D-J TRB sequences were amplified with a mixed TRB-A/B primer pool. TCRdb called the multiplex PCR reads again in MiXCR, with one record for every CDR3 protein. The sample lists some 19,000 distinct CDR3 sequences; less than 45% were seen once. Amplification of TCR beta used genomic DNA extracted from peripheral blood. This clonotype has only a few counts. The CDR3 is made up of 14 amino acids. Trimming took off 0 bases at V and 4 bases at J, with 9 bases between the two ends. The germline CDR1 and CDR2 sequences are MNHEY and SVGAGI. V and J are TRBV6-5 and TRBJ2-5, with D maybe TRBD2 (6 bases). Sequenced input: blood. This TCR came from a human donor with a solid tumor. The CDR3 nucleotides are TGTGCCAGCAGTTACTCCAACGGGGGAGAGACCCAGTACTTC. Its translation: CASSYSNGGETQYF.